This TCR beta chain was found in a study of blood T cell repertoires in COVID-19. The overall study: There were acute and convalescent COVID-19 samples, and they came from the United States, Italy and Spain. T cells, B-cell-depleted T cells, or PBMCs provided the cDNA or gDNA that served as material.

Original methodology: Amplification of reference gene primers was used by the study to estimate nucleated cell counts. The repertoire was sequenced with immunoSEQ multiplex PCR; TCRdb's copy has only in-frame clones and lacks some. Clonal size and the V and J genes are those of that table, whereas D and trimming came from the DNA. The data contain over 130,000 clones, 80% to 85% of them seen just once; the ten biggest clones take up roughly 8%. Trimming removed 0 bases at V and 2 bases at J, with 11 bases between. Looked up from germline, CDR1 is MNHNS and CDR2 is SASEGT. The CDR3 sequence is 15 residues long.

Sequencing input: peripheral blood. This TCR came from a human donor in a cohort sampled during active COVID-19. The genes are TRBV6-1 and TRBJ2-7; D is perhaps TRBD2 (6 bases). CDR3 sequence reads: CASSEAPAGPYEQYF. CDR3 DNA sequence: TGTGCCAGCAGTGAAGCGCCAGCGGGTCCCTACGAGCAGTACTTC.